These 2 T cell receptor beta chains share one sample of origin, sequenced in a study of OX40 agonist ivuxolimab in advanced cancers. The protocol was immunoSEQ multiplex PCR, while the TCRdb copy is restricted to in-frame clones and leaves out a portion. The sample lists more than 40,000 clones; 60% to 80% were seen once. This specimen was CD4+ or CD8+ T cells sorted from blood, taken in a trial of the OX40 agonist ivuxolimab. The receptors were gathered from an adult with an advanced solid tumor such as melanoma, head and neck, liver or kidney cancer.

DNA for the CDR3: TGCGCCAGCAGCGACGCACGGGGGGCTGGAAACACCATATATTTT. Protein sequence: CASSDARGAGNTIYF. This chain uses TRBV5-1 with TRBJ1-3, with D possibly matching TRBD1 (5 bases). The CDR3 runs to 15 residues. Germline V gene data show CDR1 as SGHRS and CDR2 as YFSETQ. V lost 4 bases and J lost 2, with 13 bases in between.

This sequence joins TRBV2 and TRBJ2-2; D is perhaps TRBD1 (6 bases). The CDR3 has 14 amino acids. Trimming took off 6 bases at V and 2 bases at J, with 10 bases between the two ends. Per germline, CDR1 SNHLY and CDR2 FYNNEI. Here the CDR3 DNA reads TGTGCCAGCAGGGAGGACAGAAACACCGGGGAGCTGTTTTTT. This encodes CASREDRNTGELFF.